One and the same sample provided the 2 T cell receptor beta chains below, sequenced in a study of T cell responses to AZD1222 COVID-19 vaccine. The data were produced by immunoSEQ multiplex PCR, yet TCRdb's version contains in-frame clones alone and is incomplete. The data contain 140,000 to 150,000 clones, approximately 85% of them singletons. The source material was peripheral blood, sampled on day 0 of AZD1222 vaccination. The receptors derive from an adult in good health.

The rearrangement joins TRBV5-1 to TRBJ1-1; D not certain. Germline CDR1 is SGHRS and CDR2 is YFSETQ. The CDR3 spans 14 residues. V lost 5 bases and J lost 3, with 14 bases in between. CDR3 bases: TGCGCCAGCAGTCCGGTAGGGAGGGACACTGAAGCTTTCTTT. It encodes CASSPVGRDTEAFF.

This chain connects TRBV7-9 to TRBJ1-2; 7 bases map to TRBD1. CDR3 length: 13 amino acids. Germline trimming cut 5 bases from V and 8 bases from J; bases unmatched to any gene: 8. Germline V gives CDR1 SEHNR, CDR2 FQNEAQ (reference sequence). The CDR3 reads CASSEGTAGGYTF. The CDR3 DNA follows: TGTGCCAGCAGCGAGGGGACAGCGGGGGGCTACACCTTC.